The T cell receptor (beta chain) under discussion was sequenced for a study of shared clonotypes between healthy human individuals. Replicate PCRs from sorted subsets contained roughly 200 ng DNA, which is around 29,000 T cell genomes. Some clones are missing from TCRdb's copy, which holds only in-frame ones; the method was immunoSEQ multiplex PCR. The profile covers 750,000 to 1,000,000 clones, with nearly 95% appearing a single time and 20% to 30% taken by the ten largest. Selected positively for CCR7 and CD45RO-negative, naive CD8 cells excluded terminally differentiated effector memory CD45RA+ cells. Comments on this clone: What it binds is unknown.

Study results and caveats: Naive CD4 clonotypes were shared across a few donors at about 5%.

The TCR comes from a man aged 25 to 40 in good health. The sequenced sample consisted of naive CD8+ T cells sorted from blood.

This chain's CDR3 is CSAGGFMDRGTEAFF. CDR3 in DNA: TGCAGCGCTGGGGGGTTTATGGACAGGGGCACTGAAGCTTTCTTT. The chain employs TRBV29-1 and TRBJ1-1; TRBD1 matches 9 bases. V lost 7 bases and J lost 4; bases outside the gene matches: 13. Germline loops: CDR1 SQVTM, CDR2 ANQGSEA. This CDR3 has 15 amino acids.